The 31 T cell receptor beta chains given below trace back to one sample, sequenced in a study of blood T cell repertoires in COVID-19. Profiled with immunoSEQ multiplex PCR; TCRdb holds only in-frame clones, not every one. The sample consists of roughly 520,000 clones, roughly 90% of them appearing once. The sequencing sample was made of PBMCs or T cells enriched from blood (not recorded which). All receptors come from a woman aged 40-49 years who had recovered from COVID-19.

V is TRBV10-2 and J is TRBJ2-2, with 7 positions matching TRBD2. This CDR3 contains 16 residues. Germline CDR1 reads WSHSY; CDR2 reads SAAADI. After removal of 7 bases from V and 7 bases from J, the junction contained 15 bases not matched to a gene. CDR3 region: CASIPSGHIGSGELFF. As DNA, the CDR3 is TGCGCCAGCATCCCTAGCGGTCACATTGGTAGCGGGGAGCTGTTTTTT.

This sequence joins TRBV9 and TRBJ2-3; D not resolved. Germline CDR1 reads SGDLS; CDR2 reads YYNGEE. Trimming shortened V by 3 bases and J by 0 bases, and 14 bases separated the two germline ends. This CDR3 contains 16 residues. The chain's CDR3 is CASSADFASSTDTQYF. In nucleotides, the CDR3 is TGTGCCAGCAGCGCCGACTTTGCCTCTAGCACAGATACGCAGTATTTT.

This sequence joins TRBV6-2 or TRBV6-3 and TRBJ1-1; 9 bases match TRBD1. Germline loops: CDR1 MNHEY, CDR2 SVGEGT. V lost 5 bases to trimming and J lost 5 bases; unmatched junction nucleotides: 6. The CDR3 spans 14 residues. The CDR3 is CASSRDRVETEAFF. CDR3 nucleotide sequence: TGTGCCAGCAGTCGGGACAGGGTGGAAACTGAAGCTTTCTTT.

The chain has TRBV5-1 and TRBJ2-1; a possible D gene is TRBD1 (5 bases). Per the germline V gene, CDR1 is SGHRS and CDR2 is YFSETQ. With 4 bases removed from V and 1 base from J, the gap between germline ends came to 12 bases. The length of the CDR3 is 15 residues. The CDR3 coding sequence is TGCGCCAGCAGCCCCAGGGCAGAGTCCTACAATGAGCAGTTCTTC. Translated: CASSPRAESYNEQFF.

The chain employs TRBV27 and TRBJ2-1; 9 nucleotides match TRBD1. The CDR3 extends over 16 amino acids. Germline V gene lookup returns CDR1 MNHEY and CDR2 SMNVEV (reference sequence). The junction had 10 bases not matched to a gene; V was cut back by 7 bases and J by 3 bases. The CDR3 protein is CASNTPGTGIYNEQFF. Written as DNA, the CDR3 is TGTGCCAGCAACACCCCCGGGACAGGGATCTACAATGAGCAGTTCTTC.

The V call is TRBV7-2, the J call TRBJ1-1; no firm D call. This CDR3 spans 13 amino acids. CDR1 is SGHTA and CDR2 is FQGNSA in the germline V gene. V gave up 3 bases and J gave up 1 base, with 6 bases separating them. As DNA, the CDR3 is TGTGCCAGCAGCTTTGGCTCGAACACTGAAGCTTTCTTT. Translated: CASSFGSNTEAFF.

This chain joins TRBV3-1 (or the pseudogene TRBV3-2) and TRBJ1-2; D possibly corresponds to TRBD1 (6 bases). Germline V CDR1 and CDR2: LGHDT, YNNKEL (reference sequence). The CDR3 has 14 amino acids. V was trimmed by 4 bases and J by 8 bases, leaving 17 bases between them. This CDR3 reads CASSLLRGGRGYTF. The CDR3 DNA sequence: TGTGCCAGCAGCCTATTGAGGGGGGGCAGAGGCTACACCTTC.

The chain joins TRBV15 to TRBJ1-4; D might be TRBD1 (5 bases). The CDR3 extends over 17 amino acids. The V end was cut by 0 bases, the J end by 10 bases, with 21 bases between. CDR1 and CDR2 (germline): LNHNV, YYDKDF (reference sequence). CDR3 sequence: CATSRDFSGHRSAKLFF. CDR3 bases: TGTGCCACCAGCAGAGATTTTAGCGGACACAGGTCGGCAAAACTGTTTTTT. The variable domain in full, with the rest retrieved from reference TRBV15 and TRBJ1-4, is DAMVIQNPRYQVTQFGKPVTLSCSQTLNHNVMYWYQQKSSQAPKLLFHYYDKDFNNEADTPDNFQSRRPNTSFCFLDIRSPGLGDTAMYLCATSRDFSGHRSAKLFFGSGTQLSVL.

The chain joins TRBV7-2 to TRBJ2-3; D may be TRBD1 (7 bases). The CDR3 is 16 residues long. V lost 3 bases and J 6 bases, leaving 19 bases between the germline ends. CDR1 and CDR2 from the germline V gene are SGHTA and FQGNSA. The CDR3 DNA reads TGTGCCAGCAGCTTTGAGGGGGCGGGATGGATGGATACGCAGTATTTT. This sequence encodes CASSFEGAGWMDTQYF.

This clone has only one observation. This chain uses TRBV15 with TRBJ1-1; possible D gene TRBD1, 6 bases. The V end lost 3 bases, the J end lost 5 bases, and 13 bases lay between the germline ends. The germline CDR1 and CDR2 sequences are LNHNV and YYDKDF (reference sequence). CDR3 length: 14 residues. The CDR3 nucleotides are TGTGCCACCAGCAGTTTTTATACAGGGACTGAAGCTTTCTTT. Its protein product is CATSSFYTGTEAFF.

The rearrangement joins TRBV14 to TRBJ1-2; unclear D gene. Germline values: CDR1 SGHDN, CDR2 FVKESK. With 0 bases removed from V and 8 bases from J, the gap between germline ends came to 13 bases. The CDR3 length is 14 residues. For the CDR3, the DNA is TGTGCCAGCAGCCAAGATTTAGGAGGGCGAGGCTACACCTTC. It encodes CASSQDLGGRGYTF.

The chain has TRBV5-5 and TRBJ1-5, with a weak D call TRBD1 (5 bases). Germline V CDR1 and CDR2: SGHKS, YYEKEE (reference sequence). The V and J ends lost 4 bases and 5 bases respectively, with 13 bases between them. This CDR3 is built from 14 residues. This CDR3 is CASSARWGDQPQHF. DNA of the CDR3: TGTGCCAGCAGCGCACGGTGGGGCGATCAGCCCCAGCATTTT. Complete variable domain (other parts from reference TRBV5-5 and TRBJ1-5): DAGVTQSPTHLIKTRGQQVTLRCSPISGHKSVSWYQQVLGQGPQFIFQYYEKEERGRGNFPDRFSARQFPNYSSELNVNALLLGDSALYLCASSARWGDQPQHFGDGTRLSIL.

This rearrangement joins TRBV18 to TRBJ2-7; weak D call: TRBD1 (7 bases). The length of the CDR3 is 17 residues. Trimming cost V 0 bases and J 4 bases, with 19 bases left between them. From germline, CDR1 is KGHSH and CDR2 LQKENI. The CDR3 here is CASSPPGGEGARYEQYF. CDR3 sequence (DNA): TGTGCCAGCTCACCACCGGGGGGAGAGGGGGCGCGGTACGAGCAGTACTTC.

The genes are TRBV6-2 or TRBV6-3 and TRBJ1-3; D is possibly TRBD1 (5 bases). The CDR3 is made up of 15 amino acids. The germline V gene encodes CDR1 MNHEY and CDR2 SVGEGT. V gave up 5 bases and J gave up 0 bases, with 11 bases separating them. The CDR3 region is CASSRQLRSGNTIYF. The CDR3 region has the DNA TGTGCCAGCAGTCGACAGCTCCGCTCTGGAAACACCATATATTTT.

V usage is TRBV18 and J usage is TRBJ2-1, with 9 bases matching TRBD2. CDR1 KGHSH and CDR2 LQKENI come from the germline V gene. There are 16 residues in the CDR3. J gave up 8 bases and V 3 bases, and 11 bases lay outside the gene matches. CDR3 nucleotides: TGTGCCAGCTCACCTACCCCCGGGACTAGCACGGATGAGCAGTTCTTC. This sequence encodes CASSPTPGTSTDEQFF.

J is TRBJ1-1 and V is TRBV3-1 (or the pseudogene TRBV3-2); unclear D gene. Between the trimmed V and J ends, which lost 2 bases and 1 base, there was a span of 8 bases. CDR1 and CDR2 (germline): LGHDT, YNNKEL (reference sequence). The length of the CDR3 is 14 residues. CDR3 sequence (DNA): TGTGCCAGCAGCCAAATAAGCGGGAACACTGAAGCTTTCTTT. It translates to CASSQISGNTEAFF.

This chain uses TRBV18 with TRBJ1-5, with D hard to call. The CDR3 sequence is 14 residues long. Trimming removed 4 bases at V and 7 bases at J, with 14 bases between. Germline CDR1 is KGHSH and CDR2 is LQKENI. Here the CDR3 DNA reads TGTGCCAGCTCACATGGACGGGGTGGGCAGCCCCAGCATTTT. Translating it yields CASSHGRGGQPQHF.

A few counts support this clone. The genes are TRBV10-2 and TRBJ2-3; no definite D call. This CDR3 is 14 amino acids long. Between the trimmed V and J ends, which lost 7 bases and 0 bases, there was a span of 11 bases. Germline V gene lookup returns CDR1 WSHSY and CDR2 SAAADI. The DNA of the CDR3 is TGCGCCAGCACCTCTAGGCCTAGCACAGATACGCAGTATTTT. It encodes CASTSRPSTDTQYF.

The chain recombines TRBV5-1 with TRBJ2-1; 7 bases are shared with TRBD2. V lost 4 bases, J lost 4 bases, and 11 bases stayed unmatched. CDR1 is SGHRS, CDR2 YFSETQ, per germline. CDR3 length equals 16 residues. As DNA, the CDR3 is TGCGCCAGCAGCCAGAGCGGGATCCAGGGATACAATGAGCAGTTCTTC. This codes for CASSQSGIQGYNEQFF. The full variable domain, rest sourced from reference TRBV5-1 and TRBJ2-1, is KAGVTQTPRYLIKTRGQQVTLSCSPISGHRSVSWYQQTPGQGLQFLFEYFSETQRNKGNFPGRFSGRQFSNSRSEMNVSTLELGDSALYLCASSQSGIQGYNEQFFGPGTRLTVL.

V is TRBV6-5 and J is TRBJ2-2; TRBD2 might be the D (5 bases). Germline CDR1 MNHEY, CDR2 SVGAGI. V lost 8 bases and J lost 3, with 10 bases in between. This CDR3 is 13 amino acids long. The CDR3: CASAQRDTGELFF. DNA of the CDR3: TGTGCCAGCGCTCAGAGGGACACCGGGGAGCTGTTTTTT.

With respect to this clone: The identical CDR3 is also encoded by other nucleotide sequences in the sample. This chain joins TRBV4-3 and TRBJ2-5; D is possibly TRBD2 (5 bases). V lost 0 bases to trimming and J lost 4 bases, with 9 bases between them. The germline V gene has CDR1 LGHNA and CDR2 YSLEER. The CDR3 covers 14 residues. CDR3 DNA: TGCGCCAGCAGCCAAGATCGAGGGAGAGAGACCCAGTACTTC. Amino acid sequence: CASSQDRGRETQYF.

The rearrangement links TRBV2 to TRBJ2-3; 11 nucleotides match TRBD2. The CDR3 covers 14 residues. The trim removed 8 bases at V and 1 base at J, leaving 2 bases unmatched. Germline V gives CDR1 SNHLY, CDR2 FYNNEI. CDR3 protein: CASRLAGRTDTQYF. The CDR3 coding sequence is TGTGCCAGCCGACTAGCGGGGCGCACAGATACGCAGTATTTT.

This chain links TRBV30 with TRBJ1-4; D unclear. The CDR3 length is 16 residues. V was trimmed by 3 bases and J by 2 bases, leaving 16 bases between them. Germline CDR1 GTSNPN, CDR2 SVGIG (reference sequence). CDR3 coding DNA: TGTGCCTGGAGCGTCCCATTTGGAGTTACTAATGAAAAACTGTTTTTT. This translates into CAWSVPFGVTNEKLFF. Variable domain in full (rest from reference TRBV30 and TRBJ1-4): SQTIHQWPATLVQPVGSPLSLECTVEGTSNPNLYWYRQAAGRGLQLLFYSVGIGQISSEVPQNLSASRPQDRQFILSSKKLLLSDSGFYLCAWSVPFGVTNEKLFFGSGTQLSVL.

This clone appeared a single time. The J gene is TRBJ2-1, the V gene TRBV5-1; 7 bases line up with TRBD2. V lost 0 bases and J lost 4; bases outside the gene matches: 4. Germline V gene sequence: CDR1 SGHRS, CDR2 YFSETQ. The length of the CDR3 is 15 residues. CDR3 residues: CASSLERLAYNEQFF. The CDR3 nucleotides read TGCGCCAGCAGCTTGGAGCGACTAGCTTACAATGAGCAGTTCTTC.

The rearrangement joins TRBV7-9 to TRBJ1-2; D is uncertain. The V end was cut by 3 bases, the J end by 2 bases, with 7 bases between. The CDR3 sequence is 13 residues long. From germline, CDR1 is SEHNR and CDR2 FQNEAQ (reference sequence). CDR3 residues: CASSFEQNYGYTF. The CDR3, as DNA: TGTGCCAGCAGCTTTGAACAGAACTATGGCTACACCTTC.

In its sample, this clone was seen once. This chain uses TRBV10-2 with TRBJ2-5; D ambiguous. The CDR3 consists of 13 residues. V lost 0 bases and J 5 bases, leaving 7 bases between the germline ends. The germline CDR1 and CDR2 sequences are WSHSY and SAAADI. CDR3 coding DNA: TGCGCCAGCAGTGAGTCGGGCAGGGAGACCCAGTACTTC. It yields the protein CASSESGRETQYF.

The chain is built from TRBV19 and TRBJ2-1; TRBD2 matches 11 bases. CDR1 and CDR2 from the germline V gene are LNHDA and SQIVND (reference sequence). The CDR3 sequence is 14 residues long. With V trimmed by 1 base and J by 10 bases, 3 bases remained unmatched. CDR3 amino acids: CASSIGGLAVEQFF. The DNA of the CDR3 is TGTGCCAGTAGTATAGGGGGACTAGCGGTGGAGCAGTTCTTC.

V and J are TRBV6-2 or TRBV6-3 and TRBJ1-6, with D hard to call. With 2 bases removed from V and 10 bases from J, the gap between germline ends came to 12 bases. The CDR3 contains 14 residues. Germline CDR1 reads MNHEY; CDR2 reads SVGEGT. CDR3 coding DNA: TGTGCCAGCAGTTACAACGGACTAGGATCACCCCTCCACTTT. Translation: CASSYNGLGSPLHF.

The CDR3 bases are TGTGCCAGCAGTTCTGGGCGTCCGAGCTATGGCTACACCTTC. Translating gives CASSSGRPSYGYTF. This chain joins TRBV6-5 and TRBJ1-2; D remains ambiguous. This CDR3 is 14 amino acids long. The germline CDR1 and CDR2 sequences are MNHEY and SVGAGI. Trimming left V 4 bases short and J 4 bases short, with 13 bases between.

The chain links TRBV4-3 to TRBJ2-7, with D possibly TRBD2 on 6 matching bases. This CDR3 is 15 amino acids long. Trimming removed 0 bases at V and 5 bases at J, with 14 bases between. From germline, CDR1 is LGHNA and CDR2 YSLEER. CDR3 nucleotide sequence: TGCGCCAGCAGCCAAGATCTCGGCAGGGAGGACGAGCAGTACTTC. Translated, it gives CASSQDLGREDEQYF.

The rearrangement uses TRBV6-2 or TRBV6-3 and TRBJ1-1; no reliable D call. Germline V gene data show CDR1 as MNHEY and CDR2 as SVGEGT. This CDR3 contains 11 residues. The ends were cut back, 5 bases at V and 5 bases at J, with 6 bases in the middle. The CDR3 DNA reads TGTGCCAGCAGTGCGGGGACTGAAGCTTTCTTT. Translation gives CASSAGTEAFF.